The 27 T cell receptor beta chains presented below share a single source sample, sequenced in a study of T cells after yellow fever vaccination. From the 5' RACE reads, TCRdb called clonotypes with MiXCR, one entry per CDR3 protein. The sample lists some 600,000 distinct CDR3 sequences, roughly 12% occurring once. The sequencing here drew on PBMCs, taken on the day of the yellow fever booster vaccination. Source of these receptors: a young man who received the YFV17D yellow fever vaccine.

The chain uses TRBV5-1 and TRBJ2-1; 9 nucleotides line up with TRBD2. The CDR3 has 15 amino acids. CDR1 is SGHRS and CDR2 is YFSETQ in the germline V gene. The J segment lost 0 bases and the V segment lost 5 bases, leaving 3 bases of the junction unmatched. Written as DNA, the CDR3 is TGCGCCAGCAGACTTAGCGGGGGCTCCTACAATGAGCAGTTCTTC. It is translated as CASRLSGGSYNEQFF. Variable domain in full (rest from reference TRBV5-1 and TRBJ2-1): KAGVTQTPRYLIKTRGQQVTLSCSPISGHRSVSWYQQTPGQGLQFLFEYFSETQRNKGNFPGRFSGRQFSNSRSEMNVSTLELGDSALYLCASRLSGGSYNEQFFGPGTRLTVL.

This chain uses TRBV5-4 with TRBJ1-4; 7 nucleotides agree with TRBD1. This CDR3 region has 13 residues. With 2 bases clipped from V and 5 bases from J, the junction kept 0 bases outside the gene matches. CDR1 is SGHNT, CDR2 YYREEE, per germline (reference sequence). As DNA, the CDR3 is TGTGCCAGCAGCTTACAGGGGAATGAAAAACTGTTTTTT. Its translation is CASSLQGNEKLFF. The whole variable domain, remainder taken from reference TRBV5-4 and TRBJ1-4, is ETGVTQSPTHLIKTRGQQVTLRCSSQSGHNTVSWYQQALGQGPQFIFQYYREEENGRGNFPPRFSGLQFPNYSSELNVNALELDDSALYLCASSLQGNEKLFFGSGTQLSVL.

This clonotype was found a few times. DNA of the CDR3: TGTGCCGCCGGGACTAGCGGGGGCACAGATACGCAGTATTTT. Translating gives CAAGTSGGTDTQYF. This chain links TRBV10-3 with TRBJ2-3, with 13 bases that match TRBD2. Germline CDR1 and CDR2: ENHRY and SYGVKD. V trimming: 11 bases; J trimming: 1 base; junction bases outside the gene matches: 3. The CDR3 length is 14 residues.

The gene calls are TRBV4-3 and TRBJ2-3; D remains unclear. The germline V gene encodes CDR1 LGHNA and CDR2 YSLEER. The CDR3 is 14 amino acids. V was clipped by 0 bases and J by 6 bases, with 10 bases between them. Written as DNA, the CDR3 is TGCGCCAGCAGCCAAGATGGGCCGAGGGATACGCAGTATTTT. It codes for CASSQDGPRDTQYF.

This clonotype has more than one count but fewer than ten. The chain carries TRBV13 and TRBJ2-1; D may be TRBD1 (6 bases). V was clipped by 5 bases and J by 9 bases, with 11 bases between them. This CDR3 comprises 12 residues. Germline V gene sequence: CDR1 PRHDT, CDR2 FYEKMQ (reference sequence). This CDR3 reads CASSQGTSEQFF. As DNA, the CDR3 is TGTGCCAGCAGCCAAGGGACATCTGAGCAGTTCTTC.

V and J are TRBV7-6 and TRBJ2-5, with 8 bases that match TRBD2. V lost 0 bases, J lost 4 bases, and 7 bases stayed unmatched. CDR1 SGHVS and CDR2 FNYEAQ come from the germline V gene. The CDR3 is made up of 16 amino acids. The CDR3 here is CASSLAGVAGSETQYF. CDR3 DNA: TGTGCCAGCAGCTTAGCTGGAGTAGCGGGATCAGAGACCCAGTACTTC.

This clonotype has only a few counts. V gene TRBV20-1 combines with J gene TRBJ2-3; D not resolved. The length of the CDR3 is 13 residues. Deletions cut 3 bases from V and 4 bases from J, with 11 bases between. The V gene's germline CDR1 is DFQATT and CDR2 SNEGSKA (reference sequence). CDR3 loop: CSARWSLADTQYF. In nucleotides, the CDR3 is TGCAGTGCTAGGTGGAGTCTCGCAGATACGCAGTATTTT.

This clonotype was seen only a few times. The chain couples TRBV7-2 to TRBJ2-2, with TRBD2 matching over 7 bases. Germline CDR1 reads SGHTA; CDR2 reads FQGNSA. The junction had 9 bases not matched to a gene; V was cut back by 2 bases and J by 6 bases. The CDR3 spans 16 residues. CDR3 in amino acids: CASSLRSGNGAGELFF. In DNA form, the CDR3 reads TGTGCCAGCAGCTTACGGAGCGGGAACGGCGCCGGGGAGCTGTTTTTT.

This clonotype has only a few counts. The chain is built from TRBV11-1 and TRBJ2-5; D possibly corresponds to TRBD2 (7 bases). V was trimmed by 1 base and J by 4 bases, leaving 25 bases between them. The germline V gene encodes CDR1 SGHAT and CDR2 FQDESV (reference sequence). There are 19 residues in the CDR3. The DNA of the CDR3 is TGTGCCAGCAGCTTAGTTGCCGGTGACCGGGGGGCTCTGAGAGAGACCCAGTACTTC. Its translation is CASSLVAGDRGALRETQYF.

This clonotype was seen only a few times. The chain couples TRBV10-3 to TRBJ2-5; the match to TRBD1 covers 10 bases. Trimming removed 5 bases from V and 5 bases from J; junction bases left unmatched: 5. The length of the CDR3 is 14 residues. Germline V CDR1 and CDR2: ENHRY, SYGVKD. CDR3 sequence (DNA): TGTGCCATCAGTTCCGACAGGGGGCGGGAGACCCAGTACTTC. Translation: CAISSDRGRETQYF.

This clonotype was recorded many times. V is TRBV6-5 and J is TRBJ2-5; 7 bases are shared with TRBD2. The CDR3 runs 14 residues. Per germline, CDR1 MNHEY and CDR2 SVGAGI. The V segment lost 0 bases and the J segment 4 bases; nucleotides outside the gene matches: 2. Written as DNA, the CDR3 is TGTGCCAGCAGTTACTCGGGAGGGCTAGAGACCCAGTACTTC. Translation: CASSYSGGLETQYF.

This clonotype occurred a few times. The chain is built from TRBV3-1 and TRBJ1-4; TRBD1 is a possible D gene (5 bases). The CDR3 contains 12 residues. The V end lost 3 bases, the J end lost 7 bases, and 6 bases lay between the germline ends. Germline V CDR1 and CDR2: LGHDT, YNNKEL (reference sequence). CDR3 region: CASSHQGEKLFF. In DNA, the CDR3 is TGTGCCAGCAGCCATCAGGGTGAAAAACTGTTTTTT.

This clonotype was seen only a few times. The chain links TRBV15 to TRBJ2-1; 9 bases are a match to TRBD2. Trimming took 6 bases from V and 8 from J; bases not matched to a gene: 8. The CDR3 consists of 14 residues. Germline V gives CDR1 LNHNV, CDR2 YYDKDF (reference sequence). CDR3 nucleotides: TGTGCCACCAGGACGCGGGAGGGCAGAGATGAGCAGTTCTTC. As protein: CATRTREGRDEQFF.

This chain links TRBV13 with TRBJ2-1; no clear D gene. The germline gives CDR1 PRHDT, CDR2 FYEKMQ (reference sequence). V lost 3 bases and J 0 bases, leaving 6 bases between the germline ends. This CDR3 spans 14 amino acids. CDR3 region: CASSFMSSYNEQFF. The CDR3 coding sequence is TGTGCCAGCAGCTTCATGAGCTCCTACAATGAGCAGTTCTTC.

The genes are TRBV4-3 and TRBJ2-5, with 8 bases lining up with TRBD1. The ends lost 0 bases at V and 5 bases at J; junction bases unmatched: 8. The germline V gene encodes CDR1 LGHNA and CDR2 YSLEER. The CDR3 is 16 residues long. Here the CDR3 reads CASSQEVQGARETQYF. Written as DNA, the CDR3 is TGCGCCAGCAGCCAAGAGGTTCAGGGGGCACGGGAGACCCAGTACTTC.

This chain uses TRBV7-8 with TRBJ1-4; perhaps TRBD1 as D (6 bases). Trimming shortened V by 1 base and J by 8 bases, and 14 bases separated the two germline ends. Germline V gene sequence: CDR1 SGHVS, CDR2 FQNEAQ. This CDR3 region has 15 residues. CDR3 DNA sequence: TGTGCCAGCAGCTTAGGAGCCAGGGGATTCGAAAAACTGTTTTTT. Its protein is CASSLGARGFEKLFF. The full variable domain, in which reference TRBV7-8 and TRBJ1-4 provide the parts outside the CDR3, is GAGVSQSPRYKVAKRGQDVALRCDPISGHVSLFWYQQALGQGPEFLTYFQNEAQLDKSGLPSDRFFAERPEGSVSTLKIQRTQQEDSAVYLCASSLGARGFEKLFFGSGTQLSVL.

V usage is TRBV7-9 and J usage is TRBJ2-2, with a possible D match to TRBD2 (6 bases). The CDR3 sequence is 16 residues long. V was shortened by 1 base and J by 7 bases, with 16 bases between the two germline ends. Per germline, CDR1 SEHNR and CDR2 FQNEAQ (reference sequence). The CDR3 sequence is CASSLGLDGGIGELFF. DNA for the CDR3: TGTGCCAGCAGCTTAGGACTAGACGGCGGGATCGGGGAGCTGTTTTTT.

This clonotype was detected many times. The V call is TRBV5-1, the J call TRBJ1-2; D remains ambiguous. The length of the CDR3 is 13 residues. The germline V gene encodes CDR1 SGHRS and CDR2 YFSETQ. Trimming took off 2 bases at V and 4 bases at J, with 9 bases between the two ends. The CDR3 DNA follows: TGCGCCAGCAGCTTTGAGTCGGGCTATGGCTACACCTTC. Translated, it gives CASSFESGYGYTF. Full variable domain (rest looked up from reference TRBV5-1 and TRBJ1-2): KAGVTQTPRYLIKTRGQQVTLSCSPISGHRSVSWYQQTPGQGLQFLFEYFSETQRNKGNFPGRFSGRQFSNSRSEMNVSTLELGDSALYLCASSFESGYGYTFGSGTRLTVV.

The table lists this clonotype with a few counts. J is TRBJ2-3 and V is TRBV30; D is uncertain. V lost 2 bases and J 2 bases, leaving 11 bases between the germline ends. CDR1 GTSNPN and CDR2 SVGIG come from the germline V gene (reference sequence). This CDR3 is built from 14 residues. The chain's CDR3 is CAWSYRTFTDTQYF. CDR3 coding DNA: TGTGCCTGGAGTTACCGCACCTTCACAGATACGCAGTATTTT.

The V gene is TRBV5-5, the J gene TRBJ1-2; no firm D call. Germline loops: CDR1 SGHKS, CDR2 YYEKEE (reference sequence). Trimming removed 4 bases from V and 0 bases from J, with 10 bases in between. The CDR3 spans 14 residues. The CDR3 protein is CASSVDGANYGYTF. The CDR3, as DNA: TGTGCCAGCAGCGTCGACGGAGCTAACTATGGCTACACCTTC.

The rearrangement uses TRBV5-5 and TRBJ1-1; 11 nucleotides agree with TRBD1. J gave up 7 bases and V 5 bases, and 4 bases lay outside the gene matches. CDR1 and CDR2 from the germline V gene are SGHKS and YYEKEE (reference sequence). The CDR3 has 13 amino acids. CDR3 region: CASSMDRGHEAFF. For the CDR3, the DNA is TGTGCCAGCAGTATGGACAGGGGGCATGAAGCTTTCTTT.

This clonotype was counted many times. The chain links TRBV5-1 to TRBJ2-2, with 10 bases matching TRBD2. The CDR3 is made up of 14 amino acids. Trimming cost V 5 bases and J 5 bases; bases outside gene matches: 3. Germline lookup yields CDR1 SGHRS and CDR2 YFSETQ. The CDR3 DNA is TGCGCCAGCAGGGGGACTAGCGATACCGGGGAGCTGTTTTTT. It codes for CASRGTSDTGELFF.

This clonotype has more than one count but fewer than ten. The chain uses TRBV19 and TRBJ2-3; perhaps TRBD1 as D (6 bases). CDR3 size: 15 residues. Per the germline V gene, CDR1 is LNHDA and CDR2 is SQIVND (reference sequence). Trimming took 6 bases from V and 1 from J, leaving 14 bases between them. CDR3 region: CASSQSGAGTDTQYF. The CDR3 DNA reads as TGTGCCAGTAGCCAGTCAGGGGCGGGCACAGATACGCAGTATTTT.

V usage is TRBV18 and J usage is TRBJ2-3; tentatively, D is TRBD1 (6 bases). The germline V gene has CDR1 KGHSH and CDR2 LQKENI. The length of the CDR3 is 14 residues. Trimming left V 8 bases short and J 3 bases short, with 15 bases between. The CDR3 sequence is CASEKDRSTDTQYF. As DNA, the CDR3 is TGTGCCAGCGAAAAGGACAGATCAACAGATACGCAGTATTTT.

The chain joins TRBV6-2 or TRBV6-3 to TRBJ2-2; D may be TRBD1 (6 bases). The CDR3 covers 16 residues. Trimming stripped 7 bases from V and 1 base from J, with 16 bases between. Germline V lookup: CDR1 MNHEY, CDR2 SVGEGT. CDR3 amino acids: CASNQGNPLNTGELFF. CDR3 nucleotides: TGTGCCAGCAACCAGGGGAACCCGTTGAACACCGGGGAGCTGTTTTTT.

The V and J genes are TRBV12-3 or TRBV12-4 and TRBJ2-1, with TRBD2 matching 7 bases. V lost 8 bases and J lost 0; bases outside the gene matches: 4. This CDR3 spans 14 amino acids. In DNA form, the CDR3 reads TGTGCCAGCCAGCGGGGATCCTCCTACAATGAGCAGTTCTTC. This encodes CASQRGSSYNEQFF.

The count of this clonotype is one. For the CDR3, the DNA is TGTGCCAGCAGCTCCCGCGGGACCGGCAATGAGCAGTTCTTC. It is translated as CASSSRGTGNEQFF. The chain has TRBV7-3 and TRBJ2-1; D perhaps matches TRBD2 (6 bases). CDR3 size: 14 residues. Trimming removed 4 bases from V and 6 bases from J, with 13 bases in between. Germline lookup yields CDR1 SGHTA and CDR2 FQGTGA.